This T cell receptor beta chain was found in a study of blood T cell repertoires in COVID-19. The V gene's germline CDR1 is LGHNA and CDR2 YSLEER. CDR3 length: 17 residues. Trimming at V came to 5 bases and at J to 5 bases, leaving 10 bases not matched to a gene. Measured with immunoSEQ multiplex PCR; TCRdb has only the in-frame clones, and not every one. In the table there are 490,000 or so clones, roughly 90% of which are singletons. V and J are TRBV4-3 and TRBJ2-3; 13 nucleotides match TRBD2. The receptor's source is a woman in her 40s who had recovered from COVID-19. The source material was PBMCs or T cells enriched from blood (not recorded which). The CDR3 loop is CASSVGTSGNPQDTQYF. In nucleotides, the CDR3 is TGCGCCAGCAGCGTAGGGACTAGCGGGAACCCCCAAGATACGCAGTATTTT.